One and the same sample provided the 4 T cell receptor beta chains below, sequenced in a study of shared clonotypes between healthy human individuals. Libraries were prepared by immunoSEQ multiplex PCR; TCRdb keeps only in-frame clonotypes and omits some of them. The data show fewer than 850,000 clones, 90% seen once. The sequencing input was memory CD8+ T cells from PBMCs. Described subset: CD45RO+ cells pooled with CCR7-negative TemRA cells. The source is a man between 18 and 29 years old in good health. Some clones in this sample may be carry-over from other donors' samples.

There are a few counts of this clone. The V and J genes are TRBV25-1 and TRBJ1-4, with D uncertain. V lost 4 bases to trimming and J lost 13 bases, with 13 bases between them. The CDR3 consists of 12 residues. Germline V gives CDR1 MGHDK, CDR2 SYGVNS. The CDR3 coding sequence is TGTGCCAGCAGTGGCGATGGCCAGAGACTGTTTTTT. Residues: CASSGDGQRLFF.

This clone was counted a single time. The DNA of the CDR3 is TGTGCCAGCAGTTTACTCCCTAGAACCTCCGGGGAGCTGTTTTTT. Encoded protein: CASSLLPRTSGELFF. The chain carries TRBV27 and TRBJ2-2; D gene uncertain. CDR3 length equals 15 residues. Trimming stripped 2 bases from V and 6 bases from J, with 13 bases between. Germline-derived CDR1 and CDR2 are MNHEY and SMNVEV (reference sequence).

About this clone: Other DNA sequences in this sample translate to the same CDR3. The V and J genes are TRBV6-5 and TRBJ2-7; D may be TRBD1 (6 bases). CDR1 and CDR2 (germline): MNHEY, SVGAGI. The CDR3 is 14 residues long. With 5 bases removed from V and 1 base from J, the gap between germline ends came to 12 bases. CDR3 DNA: TGTGCCAGCAGTGCCCGAGGACAGTCCTACGAGCAGTACTTC. This sequence encodes CASSARGQSYEQYF.

This chain connects TRBV6-5 to TRBJ2-1; 8 bases align to TRBD1. This CDR3 spans 16 amino acids. CDR1 is MNHEY, CDR2 SVGAGI, per germline. V gave up 4 bases and J gave up 4 bases; unmatched junction bases: 9. Here the CDR3 reads CASSLARGLTYNEQFF. DNA for the CDR3: TGTGCCAGCAGTTTGGCCAGGGGGCTAACGTACAATGAGCAGTTCTTC.